Listed here are 9 T cell receptor beta chains from one sample, sequenced in a study of T cell repertoires in cytomegalovirus infection. TCRdb analysed the reads with MiXCR anew, one entry per CDR3 protein. Of under 300,000 distinct CDR3 sequences listed, approximately 22% are singletons. These receptors are not linked to any known antigen. The starting material was cultured PBMCs, obtained from culture after CMV antigen stimulation. Source of these receptors: a human donor in good health (CMV status not recorded). Some clones in this sample may be carry-over from other donors' samples.

Many counts were recorded for this clonotype. The V gene is TRBV12-3 or TRBV12-4, the J gene TRBJ1-5, with D unresolved. The CDR3 sequence is 13 residues long. With 4 bases removed from V and 4 bases from J, the gap between germline ends came to 8 bases. The CDR3 sequence is CASSSQENQPQHF. As DNA, the CDR3 is TGTGCCAGCAGTTCCCAGGAAAATCAGCCCCAGCATTTT.

As for this clonotype: Just one base apart from a much larger clone, this may be a read error. V gene TRBV7-2 combines with J gene TRBJ2-5; 7 nucleotides match TRBD1. The CDR3 length is 14 residues. V lost 5 bases to trimming and J lost 0 bases; unmatched junction nucleotides: 3. CDR1 is SGHTA and CDR2 is FQGNSA in the germline V gene. CDR3 residues: CASSQQGDQETQYF. CDR3 nucleotides: TGTGCCAGCAGCCAGCAGGGGGACCAAGAGACCCAGTACTTC.

This chain uses TRBV6-1 with TRBJ2-1; 7 nucleotides line up with TRBD2. Germline CDR1 reads MNHNS; CDR2 reads SASEGT. The CDR3 spans 14 residues. V lost 6 bases to trimming and J lost 3 bases; unmatched junction nucleotides: 5. As DNA, the CDR3 is TGTGCCAGCAGCCCCCTAGCGGACTACAATGAGCAGTTCTTC. This translates into CASSPLADYNEQFF.

This clonotype was observed many times. The chain carries TRBV7-2 and TRBJ2-7, with 14 bases lining up with TRBD2. The CDR3 has 17 amino acids. With V trimmed by 4 bases and J by 4 bases, 9 bases remained unmatched. Per the germline V gene, CDR1 is SGHTA and CDR2 is FQGNSA. The CDR3 region is CASSYPPGTSGRYEQYF. CDR3 nucleotides: TGTGCCAGCAGCTACCCGCCCGGGACTAGCGGGAGATACGAGCAGTACTTC.

The chain carries TRBV3-1 and TRBJ1-2, with 10 bases that match TRBD1. Trimming removed 1 base from V and 14 bases from J; junction bases left unmatched: 10. Germline V gene data show CDR1 as LGHDT and CDR2 as YNNKEL (reference sequence). The CDR3 loop spans 14 amino acids. The DNA of the CDR3 is TGTGCCAGCAGCCAAGGAGAGACAGGGGGCGCTCAAACCTTC. Encoded protein: CASSQGETGGAQTF.

In this sample, this clonotype turned up many times. The chain uses TRBV20-1 and TRBJ1-1, with 9 bases aligning to TRBD1. The CDR3 length is 13 residues. The ends lost 6 bases at V and 7 bases at J; junction bases unmatched: 9. The germline V gene has CDR1 DFQATT and CDR2 SNEGSKA (reference sequence). The CDR3 here is CSAGTGREVEAFF. The CDR3 DNA sequence: TGCAGTGCCGGGACAGGGAGAGAAGTTGAAGCTTTCTTT.

This clonotype was counted many times. This chain links TRBV7-9 with TRBJ2-1; D gene uncertain. Trimming left V 8 bases short and J 9 bases short, with 11 bases between. The germline CDR1 and CDR2 sequences are SEHNR and FQNEAQ (reference sequence). This CDR3 is 11 amino acids long. CDR3 bases: TGTGCCAGCGGCCAATACGGTGAGCAGTTCTTC. It specifies CASGQYGEQFF.

This clonotype was seen repeatedly, ten times or more. The chain recombines TRBV7-8 with TRBJ2-1, with 8 nucleotides matching TRBD1. Unmatched junction bases numbered 3, after V lost 5 bases and J lost 0 bases. Per germline, CDR1 SGHVS and CDR2 FQNEAQ. The CDR3 loop spans 15 amino acids. The CDR3 reads CASSPDRDSYNEQFF. The CDR3 DNA reads as TGTGCCAGCAGCCCGGACAGGGACTCCTACAATGAGCAGTTCTTC.

The chain uses TRBV7-9 and TRBJ1-2; the D is unclear. From germline, CDR1 is SEHNR and CDR2 FQNEAQ (reference sequence). The CDR3 has 13 residues. Trimming removed 6 bases from V and 4 bases from J, with 12 bases in between. The CDR3 nucleotides are TGTGCCAGCAGACTGCCGGCGTCCTATGGCTACACCTTC. As protein: CASRLPASYGYTF.